Shown below are 28 T cell receptor beta chains from a single sample sequenced in a study of Ad26.COV2.S vaccination and SARS-CoV-2 variants. Repertoires were generated with immunoSEQ multiplex PCR, while TCRdb's copy carries only in-frame clones and drops some. The table shows roughly 350,000 clones, with about nine tenths occurring only once. Sample treatment: approximately 18 received Ad26.COV2.S at low or high dose, single or two shots; 5 received placebo; per-sample allocation not given. Collection of samples fell on day 63 after the first vaccine or placebo injection. The source material was peripheral blood, sampled in a trial of Ad26.COV2.S vaccine versus placebo. The receptors originated from a person between 18 and 65 years old who received the Ad26.COV2.S COVID-19 vaccine or a placebo.

The V gene is TRBV5-1, the J gene TRBJ1-4; 8 bases match TRBD1. V was pared by 5 bases and J by 2 bases, with 8 bases of the junction left unmatched. This CDR3 is 16 amino acids long. Germline lookup yields CDR1 SGHRS and CDR2 YFSETQ. The CDR3 sequence is CASRSTGAKTNEKLFF. For the CDR3, the DNA is TGCGCCAGCAGATCGACAGGGGCAAAGACTAATGAAAAACTGTTTTTT.

This chain joins TRBV3-1 (or the pseudogene TRBV3-2) and TRBJ1-2; unclear D gene. This CDR3 has 13 amino acids. The V gene's germline CDR1 is LGHDT and CDR2 YNNKEL (reference sequence). The V end was cut by 0 bases, the J end by 8 bases, with 10 bases between. CDR3 nucleotide sequence: TGTGCCAGCAGCCAAGATTTACAAGCGGGCTACACCTTC. Translating gives CASSQDLQAGYTF.

In its sample, this clone was seen once. The rearrangement links TRBV7-9 to TRBJ2-7; a possible D gene is TRBD2 (5 bases). V lost 4 bases, J lost 0 bases, and 7 bases lay in between. Germline values: CDR1 SEHNR, CDR2 FQNEAQ (reference sequence). The CDR3 extends over 13 amino acids. The CDR3 nucleotides read TGTGCCAGCAGCTCCGGGGTCTCCTACGAGCAGTACTTC. Amino acid sequence: CASSSGVSYEQYF.

The V call is TRBV18, the J call TRBJ2-2; 9 bases map to TRBD1. Germline V gene sequence: CDR1 KGHSH, CDR2 LQKENI. V dropped 3 bases and J dropped 0; count of bases not matched to a gene: 2. This CDR3 spans 16 amino acids. The CDR3: CASSPRTGANTGELFF. The DNA of the CDR3 is TGTGCCAGCTCACCCAGGACAGGGGCGAACACCGGGGAGCTGTTTTTT.

This clone has only a few counts. The V and J genes are TRBV19 and TRBJ1-1; D remains ambiguous. The germline gives CDR1 LNHDA, CDR2 SQIVND (reference sequence). CDR3 length: 13 residues. The germline V and J ends were trimmed by 5 bases and 2 bases, with 9 bases remaining between them. CDR3 nucleotides: TGTGCCAGTAGTGCAGGCCTCAACACTGAAGCTTTCTTT. Its translation is CASSAGLNTEAFF.

This rearrangement joins TRBV25-1 to TRBJ2-7, with a tentative D call TRBD1 (5 bases). The CDR3 contains 14 residues. Germline V CDR1 and CDR2: MGHDK, SYGVNS. V was pared by 4 bases and J by 0 bases, with 10 bases between. CDR3 nucleotide sequence: TGTGCCAGCAGTGGCAGTACAGGCTCCTACGAGCAGTACTTC. Encoded protein: CASSGSTGSYEQYF.

Worth noting for this clone: Other DNA sequences of this sample code for an identical CDR3. This chain links TRBV5-1 with TRBJ2-2; no firm D call. CDR3 length: 15 amino acids. Per germline, CDR1 SGHRS and CDR2 YFSETQ. Trimming removed 0 bases from V and 0 bases from J, with 6 bases in between. CDR3 protein: CASSLGQTNTGELFF. The CDR3, as DNA: TGCGCCAGCAGCTTGGGTCAGACGAACACCGGGGAGCTGTTTTTT.

This clone was seen a few times. The V and J genes are TRBV5-4 and TRBJ2-7; a weak D match, TRBD2 (5 bases). Deletions cut 6 bases from V and 4 bases from J, with 8 bases between. Germline V lookup: CDR1 SGHNT, CDR2 YYREEE (reference sequence). The CDR3 has 11 residues. CDR3: CASTSGYEQYF. The CDR3, as DNA: TGTGCCAGCACCTCGGGGTACGAGCAGTACTTC.

V and J are TRBV5-1 and TRBJ2-3, with TRBD2 identical over 14 bases. The junction had 10 bases not matched to a gene; V was cut back by 4 bases and J by 6 bases. This CDR3 is 17 amino acids long. Germline V gene sequence: CDR1 SGHRS, CDR2 YFSETQ. DNA for the CDR3: TGCGCCAGCAGCCTACTAGGGACTAGCGGGGGAAGGGATACGCAGTATTTT. It encodes CASSLLGTSGGRDTQYF. The entire variable domain, with the rest obtained from reference TRBV5-1 and TRBJ2-3, is as follows: KAGVTQTPRYLIKTRGQQVTLSCSPISGHRSVSWYQQTPGQGLQFLFEYFSETQRNKGNFPGRFSGRQFSNSRSEMNVSTLELGDSALYLCASSLLGTSGGRDTQYFGPGTRLTVL.

This clone was observed once. V and J are TRBV29-1 and TRBJ1-2; no definite D call. Trimming removed 4 bases from V and 7 bases from J, with 22 bases in between. CDR3 length: 15 residues. The germline gives CDR1 SQVTM, CDR2 ANQGSEA. CDR3 residues: CSVGAQILGHAGYTF. The CDR3 DNA reads TGCAGCGTTGGGGCCCAAATTTTAGGCCACGCTGGCTACACCTTC.

This chain uses TRBV6-6 with TRBJ2-4; D gene unclear. The germline CDR1 and CDR2 sequences are MNHNY and SVGAGI (reference sequence). CDR3 length equals 15 residues. The V end lost 1 base, the J end lost 0 bases, and 7 bases lay between the germline ends. CDR3 DNA: TGTGCCAGCAGTTACTTAACCTTAGCCAAAAACATTCAGTACTTC. This encodes CASSYLTLAKNIQYF.

In this sample, this clone turned up many times. The chain is built from TRBV5-4 and TRBJ1-1; 10 bases fit TRBD1. The V and J ends lost 5 bases and 2 bases, in that order; junction bases with no gene match: 0. This CDR3 has 13 residues. Germline values: CDR1 SGHNT, CDR2 YYREEE (reference sequence). CDR3 amino acids: CASRTGGNTEAFF. In DNA form, the CDR3 reads TGTGCCAGCAGGACAGGGGGCAACACTGAAGCTTTCTTT. The full variable domain, in which reference TRBV5-4 and TRBJ1-1 provide the parts outside the CDR3, is ETGVTQSPTHLIKTRGQQVTLRCSSQSGHNTVSWYQQALGQGPQFIFQYYREEENGRGNFPPRFSGLQFPNYSSELNVNALELDDSALYLCASRTGGNTEAFFGQGTRLTVV.

The chain combines TRBV3-1 (or the pseudogene TRBV3-2) with TRBJ1-5; D is uncertain. The CDR3 contains 15 residues. The germline CDR1 and CDR2 sequences are LGHDT and YNNKEL (reference sequence). V was shortened by 0 bases and J by 6 bases, with 12 bases between the two germline ends. The CDR3 spells CASSQDPRLTQPQHF. The DNA for the CDR3 is TGTGCCAGCAGCCAAGATCCGAGATTGACTCAGCCCCAGCATTTT.

This sequence joins TRBV10-3 and TRBJ2-7; 13 bases agree with TRBD2. Germline V gene sequence: CDR1 ENHRY, CDR2 SYGVKD. With V trimmed by 6 bases and J by 3 bases, 2 bases remained unmatched. The CDR3 contains 14 residues. The CDR3 is CAIRRTSGGYEQYF. For the CDR3, the DNA is TGTGCCATCAGGCGGACTAGCGGGGGCTACGAGCAGTACTTC.

The chain recombines TRBV30 with TRBJ1-2; TRBD1 agrees at 10 bases. The length of the CDR3 is 14 residues. Germline V gene data show CDR1 as GTSNPN and CDR2 as SVGIG (reference sequence). The V and J ends lost 2 bases and 4 bases, in that order; junction bases with no gene match: 4. Here the CDR3 reads CAWSRGQGFYGYTF. CDR3 nucleotide sequence: TGTGCCTGGAGTCGGGGACAGGGGTTCTATGGCTACACCTTC.

The J gene is TRBJ2-1, the V gene TRBV20-1, with D perhaps matching TRBD2 (5 bases). The germline V and J ends were trimmed by 3 bases and 3 bases, with 15 bases remaining between them. Per germline, CDR1 DFQATT and CDR2 SNEGSKA (reference sequence). The CDR3 runs to 15 residues. This chain's CDR3 is CSASLAGGVYNEQFF. CDR3 coding DNA: TGCAGTGCTAGTCTCGCTGGAGGAGTCTACAATGAGCAGTTCTTC.

This chain connects TRBV18 to TRBJ2-1; TRBD1 matches at 11 bases. CDR1 is KGHSH and CDR2 is LQKENI in the germline V gene. The CDR3 spans 17 residues. The V and J ends lost 0 bases and 3 bases, in that order; junction bases with no gene match: 4. The CDR3 DNA is TGTGCCAGCTCACCACCGCAGGACAGGGGGCTCTACAATGAGCAGTTCTTC. Protein product: CASSPPQDRGLYNEQFF.

V gene TRBV4-1 combines with J gene TRBJ1-1, with TRBD1 identical over 10 bases. Germline V gene sequence: CDR1 MGHRA, CDR2 YSYEKL. This CDR3 spans 16 amino acids. V lost 2 bases to trimming and J lost 6 bases; unmatched junction nucleotides: 9. In DNA, the CDR3 is TGCGCCAGCAGCCAAATCCCGGGACAGGGGCTCGCTGAAGCTTTCTTT. This gives the protein CASSQIPGQGLAEAFF.

The genes are TRBV19 and TRBJ2-4, with TRBD1 identical over 7 bases. V lost 8 bases, J lost 4 bases, and 5 bases stayed unmatched. The CDR3 has 13 amino acids. The germline CDR1 and CDR2 sequences are LNHDA and SQIVND (reference sequence). The CDR3 reads CASSGQRKNIQYF. The DNA of the CDR3 is TGTGCCAGTTCGGGACAGCGAAAAAACATTCAGTACTTC.

The CDR3: CASSQNRGEQFF. CDR3 DNA: TGTGCCAGCAGCCAAAACAGGGGTGAGCAGTTCTTC. V gene TRBV14 combines with J gene TRBJ2-1; 7 bases align to TRBD1. V shed 2 bases, J shed 9 bases, and the junction held 1 base outside the gene matches. Germline lookup yields CDR1 SGHDN and CDR2 FVKESK. The length of the CDR3 is 12 residues. The variable domain in full, completed from reference TRBV14 and TRBJ2-1, reads EAGVTQFPSHSVIEKGQTVTLRCDPISGHDNLYWYRRVMGKEIKFLLHFVKESKQDESGMPNNRFLAERTGGTYSTLKVQPAELEDSGVYFCASSQNRGEQFFGPGTRLTVL.

The V call is TRBV19, the J call TRBJ1-1; D ambiguous. Per the germline V gene, CDR1 is LNHDA and CDR2 is SQIVND (reference sequence). The CDR3 has 13 amino acids. V gave up 6 bases and J gave up 3 bases, with 11 bases separating them. The CDR3, as DNA: TGTGCCAGTAGCCGAGTCGGAGACACTGAAGCTTTCTTT. It specifies CASSRVGDTEAFF.

The rearrangement joins TRBV7-3 to TRBJ2-2; perhaps D is TRBD1 or TRBD2 (6 bases each). In germline, CDR1 is SGHTA, CDR2 FQGTGA. V lost 5 bases to trimming and J lost 4 bases, with 17 bases between them. This CDR3 region has 16 residues. CDR3 region: CASSPRQVGSTGELFF. Written as DNA, the CDR3 is TGTGCCAGCAGCCCCCGACAGGTCGGGAGCACCGGGGAGCTGTTTTTT.

The chain joins TRBV18 to TRBJ2-7, with D unresolved. The CDR3 length is 13 residues. Per germline, CDR1 KGHSH and CDR2 LQKENI. V lost 3 bases, J lost 2 bases, and 8 bases lay in between. CDR3 sequence (DNA): TGTGCCAGCTCACCGCCACAGACCTACGAGCAGTACTTC. Translated: CASSPPQTYEQYF.

The chain is built from TRBV6-5 and TRBJ1-2, with D possibly being TRBD1 (6 bases). The ends were cut back, 7 bases at V and 1 base at J, with 10 bases in the middle. The CDR3 covers 13 residues. Per germline, CDR1 MNHEY and CDR2 SVGAGI. The DNA for the CDR3 is TGTGCCAGCAAGGGGGGCAGTAACTATGGCTACACCTTC. This sequence encodes CASKGGSNYGYTF.

The rearrangement uses TRBV4-1 and TRBJ2-5; TRBD1 agrees at 7 bases. J gave up 5 bases and V 0 bases, and 3 bases lay outside the gene matches. The germline V gene has CDR1 MGHRA and CDR2 YSYEKL. This CDR3 contains 14 residues. CDR3 in DNA: TGCGCCAGCAGCCAAGAGGCCAGGGGGGAGACCCAGTACTTC. Its protein product is CASSQEARGETQYF.

The CDR3 nucleotides read TGTGCCAGCACCTGGGACTACACCGGGGAGCTGTTTTTT. It specifies CASTWDYTGELFF. This chain joins TRBV6-6 and TRBJ2-2, with D tentatively TRBD2 (6 bases). Germline V gene lookup returns CDR1 MNHNY and CDR2 SVGAGI (reference sequence). CDR3 length: 13 amino acids. V was cut by 7 bases and J by 3 bases, with 9 bases left in between.

This chain connects TRBV3-1 (or the pseudogene TRBV3-2) to TRBJ2-2; no firm D call. The CDR3 has 15 residues. Per the germline V gene, CDR1 is LGHDT and CDR2 is YNNKEL (reference sequence). V lost 2 bases to trimming and J lost 8 bases, with 15 bases between them. CDR3 nucleotides: TGTGCCAGCAGCCAATCTGGGAACCGAAATGGGGAGCTGTTTTTT. It translates to CASSQSGNRNGELFF.

The rearrangement joins TRBV20-1 to TRBJ1-2; D gene uncertain. The CDR3 loop spans 10 amino acids. CDR1 and CDR2 (germline): DFQATT, SNEGSKA (reference sequence). Trimming removed 3 bases from V and 8 bases from J, with 7 bases in between. CDR3 sequence: CSASSGGYTF. CDR3 in DNA: TGCAGTGCTAGTTCCGGGGGCTACACCTTC.